The 10 T cell receptor beta chains below were found in one sample sequenced in a study of T-cell reconstitution after alpha-beta-depleted transplantation in children. A TCRbeta library incorporating unique molecular identifiers was prepared. TCRdb analysed the PCR reads with MiXCR anew, one entry per CDR3 protein. Of some 43,000 distinct CDR3 sequences in the sample, about a tenth were seen once. The material sequenced was PBMCs, mostly from graft donor cells, taken 60 days after TCRalphabeta/CD19-depleted stem cell transplant. Receptors were obtained from a male patient aged 2 to 10 who had a stem cell transplant for chronic granulomatous disease, so the T cells may come from the graft donor.

This clonotype was seen a handful of times. The rearrangement links TRBV27 to TRBJ2-3; 9 nucleotides line up with TRBD2. The V gene's germline CDR1 is MNHEY and CDR2 SMNVEV (reference sequence). The CDR3 spans 16 residues. V was clipped by 3 bases and J by 7 bases; unmatched bases: 11. The CDR3 reads CASSFASGTIKNTQYF. The CDR3 nucleotides are TGTGCCAGCAGTTTTGCTAGCGGGACGATCAAGAATACGCAGTATTTT.

In this sample, this clonotype turned up a few times. This chain uses TRBV7-2 with TRBJ2-7, with a tentative D call TRBD1 (6 bases). V lost 5 bases, J lost 7 bases, and 15 bases lay in between. The CDR3 loop spans 13 amino acids. Germline V gene lookup returns CDR1 SGHTA and CDR2 FQGNSA. This CDR3 is CASSRGRGREQYF. The CDR3 DNA is TGTGCCAGCAGCCGAGGTAGGGGGAGAGAGCAGTACTTC. The complete variable domain, with remaining parts taken from reference TRBV7-2 and TRBJ2-7, reads GAGVSQSPSNKVTEKGKDVELRCDPISGHTALYWYRQSLGQGLEFLIYFQGNSAPDKSGLPSDRFSAERTGGSVSTLTIQRTQQEDSAVYLCASSRGRGREQYFGPGTRLTVT.

This clonotype was seen many times. The rearrangement joins TRBV15 to TRBJ2-2; D is unclear. V lost 1 base to trimming and J lost 5 bases, with 2 bases between them. CDR3 size: 12 residues. Germline CDR1 LNHNV, CDR2 YYDKDF (reference sequence). CDR3 residues: CATSRGTGELFF. CDR3 bases: TGTGCCACCAGCAGAGGAACCGGGGAGCTGTTTTTT.

This clonotype was detected many times. The chain carries TRBV20-1 and TRBJ1-5, with TRBD1 matching 8 bases. Germline CDR1 DFQATT, CDR2 SNEGSKA (reference sequence). Trimming cost V 6 bases and J 3 bases; bases outside gene matches: 10. The CDR3 extends over 15 amino acids. DNA for the CDR3: TGCAGTGCCCGTTGGACAGGGAACCACAATCAGCCCCAGCATTTT. It is translated as CSARWTGNHNQPQHF.

This rearrangement joins TRBV18 to TRBJ2-7; D perhaps matches TRBD2 (5 bases). CDR1 and CDR2 (germline): KGHSH, LQKENI. The CDR3 length is 14 residues. Trimming cost V 1 base and J 3 bases, with 10 bases left between them. The CDR3 DNA reads as TGTGCCAGCTCACCACAAGGCGGGCGCTACGAGCAGTACTTC. Translation gives CASSPQGGRYEQYF.

This clonotype was seen many times. The chain uses TRBV7-9 and TRBJ2-4; a possible D gene is TRBD2 (7 bases). CDR1 and CDR2 from the germline V gene are SEHNR and FQNEAQ (reference sequence). The CDR3 loop spans 12 amino acids. Trimming left V 5 bases short and J 7 bases short, with 9 bases between. The CDR3 DNA reads TGTGCCAGCAGCAGGGGGGGCAACATTCAGTACTTC. Translation: CASSRGGNIQYF.

This clonotype occurred many times. The rearrangement joins TRBV6-5 to TRBJ2-7; a weak D match, TRBD2 (6 bases). Trimming stripped 2 bases from V and 2 bases from J, with 10 bases between. The CDR3 extends over 14 amino acids. Germline assignment: CDR1 MNHEY and CDR2 SVGAGI. CDR3 bases: TGTGCCAGCAGTTACGGGGCGGGGACCTACGAGCAGTACTTC. This translates into CASSYGAGTYEQYF.

The table lists this clonotype with many counts. J is TRBJ2-1 and V is TRBV3-1; 12 bases fit TRBD2. Germline CDR1 reads LGHDT; CDR2 reads YNNKEL (reference sequence). Trimming cost V 0 bases and J 9 bases; bases outside gene matches: 6. This CDR3 is built from 16 residues. This CDR3 is CASSQDLTSGSGEQFF. CDR3 sequence (DNA): TGTGCCAGCAGCCAAGATCTGACTAGCGGGAGTGGTGAGCAGTTCTTC.

This sequence joins TRBV27 and TRBJ2-3; D might be TRBD1 or TRBD2, each matching 5 bases. Germline lookup yields CDR1 MNHEY and CDR2 SMNVEV (reference sequence). The CDR3 is made up of 14 amino acids. Trimming cost V 1 base and J 7 bases, with 12 bases left between them. The CDR3 DNA reads as TGTGCCAGCAGTTTATGGGGGAGTAAGAATACGCAGTATTTT. Encoded protein: CASSLWGSKNTQYF.

V and J are TRBV5-1 and TRBJ2-3; 9 nucleotides line up with TRBD2. Losses at the gene ends were 4 bases for V and 4 bases for J; bases not matched to a gene: 19. The CDR3 has 19 amino acids. Germline V gene lookup returns CDR1 SGHRS and CDR2 YFSETQ. This chain's CDR3 is CASSLFVAGGPLSPDTQYF. DNA for the CDR3: TGCGCCAGCAGCCTTTTCGTTGCGGGAGGGCCGCTCTCCCCAGATACGCAGTATTTT.